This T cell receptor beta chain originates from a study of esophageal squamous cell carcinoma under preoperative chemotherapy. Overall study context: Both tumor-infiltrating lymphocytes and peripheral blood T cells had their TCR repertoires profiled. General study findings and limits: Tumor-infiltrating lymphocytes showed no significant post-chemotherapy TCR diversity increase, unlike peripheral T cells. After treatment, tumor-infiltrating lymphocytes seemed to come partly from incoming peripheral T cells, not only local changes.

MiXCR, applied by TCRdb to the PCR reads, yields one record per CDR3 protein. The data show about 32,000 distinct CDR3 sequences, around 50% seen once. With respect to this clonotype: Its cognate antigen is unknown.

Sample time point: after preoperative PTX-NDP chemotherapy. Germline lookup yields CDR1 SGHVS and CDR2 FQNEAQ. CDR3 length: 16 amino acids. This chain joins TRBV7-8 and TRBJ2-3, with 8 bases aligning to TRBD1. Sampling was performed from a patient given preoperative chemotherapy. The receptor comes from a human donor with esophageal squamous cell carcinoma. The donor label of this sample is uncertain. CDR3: CASLRLQGASTGAQYF. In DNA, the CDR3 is TGTGCTAGCCTCCGCCTCCAGGGGGCAAGCACCGGGGCGCAGTATTTT.